This TCR beta chain emerged from a study of low-dose radiotherapy and immunotherapy resistance in tumors. V lost 4 bases and J 14 bases, leaving 24 bases between the germline ends. From germline, CDR1 is MDHEN and CDR2 SYDVKM. This CDR3 contains 16 residues. As for time point: before trial treatment. First-strand cDNA used TRAV- and TRBV-specific primers, covering alpha and beta chains. TCR amplification used 15 to 20 PCR cycles, a constant-region primer and a V-primer adapter. TCRdb re-derived calls from the reads in MiXCR, one entry per CDR3 protein. The sample lists around 80,000 distinct CDR3 sequences; around 18% were seen once.

The sequencing used PBMCs, collected before treatment. The sequence was obtained from a male donor with prostate cancer. V is TRBV28 and J is TRBJ1-6, with D possibly TRBD1 on 5 matching bases. The chain's CDR3 is CASSSPYGTQFGTLHF. DNA for the CDR3: TGTGCCAGCAGTTCTCCTTACGGGACTCAATTCGGGACCCTCCACTTT.